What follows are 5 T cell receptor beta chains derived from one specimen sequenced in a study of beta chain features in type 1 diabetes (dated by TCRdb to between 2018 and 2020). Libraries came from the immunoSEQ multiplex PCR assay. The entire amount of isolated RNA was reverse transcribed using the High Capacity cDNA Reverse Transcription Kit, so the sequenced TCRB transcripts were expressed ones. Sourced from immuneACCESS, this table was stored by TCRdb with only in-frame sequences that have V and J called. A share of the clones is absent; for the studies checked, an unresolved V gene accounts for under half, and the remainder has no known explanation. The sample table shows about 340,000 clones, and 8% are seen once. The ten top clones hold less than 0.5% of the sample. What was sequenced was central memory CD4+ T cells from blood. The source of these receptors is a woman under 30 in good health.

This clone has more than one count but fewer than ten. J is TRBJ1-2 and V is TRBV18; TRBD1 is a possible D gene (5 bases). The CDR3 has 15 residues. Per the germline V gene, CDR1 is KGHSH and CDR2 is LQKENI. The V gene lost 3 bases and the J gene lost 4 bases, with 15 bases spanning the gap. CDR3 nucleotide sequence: TGTGCCAGCTCACCCGGGACGGACACCACCTATGGCTACACCTTC. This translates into CASSPGTDTTYGYTF.

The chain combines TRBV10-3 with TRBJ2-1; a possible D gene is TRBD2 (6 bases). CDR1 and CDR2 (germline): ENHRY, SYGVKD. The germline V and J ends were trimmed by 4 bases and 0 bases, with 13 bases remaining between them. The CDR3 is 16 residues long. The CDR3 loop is CAISGIAASSYNEQFF. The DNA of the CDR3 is TGTGCCATCAGTGGAATAGCGGCGAGCTCCTACAATGAGCAGTTCTTC.

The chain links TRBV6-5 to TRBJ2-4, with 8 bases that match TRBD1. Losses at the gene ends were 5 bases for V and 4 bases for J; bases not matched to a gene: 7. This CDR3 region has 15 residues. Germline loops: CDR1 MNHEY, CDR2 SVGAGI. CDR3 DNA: TGTGCCAGCAGTGCCCAGGGGGCTGTGAAAAACATTCAGTACTTC. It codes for CASSAQGAVKNIQYF.

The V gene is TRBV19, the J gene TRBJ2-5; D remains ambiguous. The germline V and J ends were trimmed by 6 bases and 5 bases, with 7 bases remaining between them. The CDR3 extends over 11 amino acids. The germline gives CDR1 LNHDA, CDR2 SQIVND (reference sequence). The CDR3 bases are TGTGCCAGTAGGTCCGGGGAGACCCAGTACTTC. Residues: CASRSGETQYF.

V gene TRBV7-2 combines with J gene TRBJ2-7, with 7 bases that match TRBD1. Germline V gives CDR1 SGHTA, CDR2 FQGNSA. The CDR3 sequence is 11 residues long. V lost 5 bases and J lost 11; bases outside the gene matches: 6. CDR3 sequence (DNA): TGTGCCAGCAGCCCTGACAGGGACAAGTACTTC. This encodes CASSPDRDKYF.